Listed here are 20 T cell receptor beta chains from one sample, sequenced in a study of monozygotic twins with inflammatory bowel disease (dated by TCRdb to the late 2010s). Libraries were constructed by 5' RACE. For sequencing, an Illumina HiSeq 2500 was employed. TCRdb reprocessed the sequencing reads and holds a single record per CDR3 protein sequence, with no DNA. The sample table records fewer than 550,000 distinct CDR3 sequences. 2% to 2.5% of the sample rests with the top ten. Sequenced material: blood. The origin of the receptors is a human donor with ulcerative colitis or Crohn's disease, or a healthy co-twin of an affected twin (not recorded which).

The chain uses TRBV19 and TRBJ1-2. CDR1 is LNHDA, CDR2 SQIVND, per germline (reference sequence). The CDR3 extends over 16 amino acids. CDR3: CASSISPVDPLLSYTF.

This chain joins TRBV7-7 and TRBJ2-7; TCRdb indicates TRBD1, and absent DNA this call remains unverified. The CDR3 sequence is 13 residues long. The V gene's germline CDR1 is SSHAT and CDR2 FNYEAQ (reference sequence). The CDR3 reads CASSLDRGGEQYF.

V is TRBV20-1 and J is TRBJ2-4; TCRdb gives TRBD2 as the D gene, but with no DNA this cannot be confirmed. There are 16 residues in the CDR3. The V gene's germline CDR1 is DFQATT and CDR2 SNEGSKA (reference sequence). The chain's CDR3 is CSARSGGRLAKNIQYF.

The chain is built from TRBV6-1 and TRBJ1-2; lacking DNA, the TRBD1 call made by TCRdb goes unchecked. Germline CDR1 and CDR2: MNHNS and SASEGT. There are 13 residues in the CDR3. The CDR3 loop reads CASRGQGVYGYTF.

The V and J genes are TRBV7-6 and TRBJ1-4. Germline CDR1 SGHVS, CDR2 FNYEAQ. This CDR3 region has 12 residues. This chain's CDR3 is CASSLNGEKLFF.

The V and J genes are TRBV7-2 and TRBJ2-3; TCRdb's D call of TRBD1 is untestable without DNA. The germline gives CDR1 SGHTA, CDR2 FQGNSA. CDR3 length: 13 residues. The CDR3 spells CASSPTTRSAQYF.

The chain carries TRBV20-1 and TRBJ2-5; TCRdb names TRBD1, which stays unverified in the absence of DNA. In germline, CDR1 is DFQATT, CDR2 SNEGSKA (reference sequence). The CDR3 runs 14 residues. This CDR3 reads CSARDGAGDETQYF.

This chain links TRBV7-2 with TRBJ2-1; absent DNA, TCRdb's TRBD2 call cannot be checked. The CDR3 contains 15 residues. The V gene's germline CDR1 is SGHTA and CDR2 FQGNSA. CDR3: CASSTPPGLTNEQFF.

V is TRBV7-6 and J is TRBJ2-3; the D gene TCRdb calls, TRBD2, cannot be checked with no DNA. Per germline, CDR1 SGHVS and CDR2 FNYEAQ. The CDR3 length is 17 residues. The CDR3 here is CASSFQSSSRDTDTQYF.

V and J are TRBV18 and TRBJ2-6; lacking DNA, the TRBD1 call made by TCRdb goes unchecked. This CDR3 is 20 amino acids long. The germline V gene has CDR1 KGHSH and CDR2 LQKENI. The CDR3 sequence: CASSPRDRYQQNSGANVLTF.

This chain links TRBV5-1 with TRBJ1-6. The CDR3 extends over 13 amino acids. Germline V gene sequence: CDR1 SGHRS, CDR2 YFSETQ. The CDR3 loop reads CASRIDSLSPLHF.

The gene calls are TRBV5-1 and TRBJ2-2. CDR3 size: 15 residues. CDR1 and CDR2 from the germline V gene are SGHRS and YFSETQ. CDR3 in amino acids: CASSFGDLNTGELFF.

V and J are TRBV5-1 and TRBJ1-1; TCRdb's D call, TRBD1, is unchecked because there is no DNA. CDR1 and CDR2 (germline): SGHRS, YFSETQ. This CDR3 comprises 12 residues. The CDR3 here is CASSSGQGEAFF.

The chain couples TRBV3-1 to TRBJ1-4. Germline V CDR1 and CDR2: LGHDT, YNNKEL (reference sequence). The CDR3 sequence is 15 residues long. CDR3 sequence reads: CASSNRHATNEKLFF.

The chain has TRBV18 and TRBJ2-1. The germline CDR1 and CDR2 sequences are KGHSH and LQKENI. The CDR3 covers 13 residues. CDR3 loop: CASSPLIENEQFF.

The chain has TRBV29-1 and TRBJ2-7. This CDR3 region has 13 residues. From germline, CDR1 is SQVTM and CDR2 ANQGSEA. The CDR3 is CSVETAVSYEQYF.

This sequence joins TRBV28 and TRBJ2-7; TCRdb indicates TRBD2, and absent DNA this call remains unverified. The length of the CDR3 is 19 residues. Per germline, CDR1 MDHEN and CDR2 SYDVKM. CDR3 protein: CASSLLGTSGSVGSYEQYF.

The V call is TRBV29-1, the J call TRBJ2-1; TCRdb selects TRBD2, and the lack of DNA leaves this call unchecked. There are 16 residues in the CDR3. Per germline, CDR1 SQVTM and CDR2 ANQGSEA. This CDR3 is CSVEALAGLMADEQFF.

J is TRBJ2-7 and V is TRBV24-1. This CDR3 has 13 amino acids. Germline CDR1 and CDR2: KGHDR and SFDVKD. CDR3 region: CATSDLSGGEQYF.

The V gene is TRBV20-1, the J gene TRBJ1-2; TCRdb reports TRBD1, a call that lacks DNA to check it against. CDR3 length: 14 residues. CDR1 DFQATT and CDR2 SNEGSKA come from the germline V gene (reference sequence). The CDR3 sequence is CSAPDWEEEYGYTF.